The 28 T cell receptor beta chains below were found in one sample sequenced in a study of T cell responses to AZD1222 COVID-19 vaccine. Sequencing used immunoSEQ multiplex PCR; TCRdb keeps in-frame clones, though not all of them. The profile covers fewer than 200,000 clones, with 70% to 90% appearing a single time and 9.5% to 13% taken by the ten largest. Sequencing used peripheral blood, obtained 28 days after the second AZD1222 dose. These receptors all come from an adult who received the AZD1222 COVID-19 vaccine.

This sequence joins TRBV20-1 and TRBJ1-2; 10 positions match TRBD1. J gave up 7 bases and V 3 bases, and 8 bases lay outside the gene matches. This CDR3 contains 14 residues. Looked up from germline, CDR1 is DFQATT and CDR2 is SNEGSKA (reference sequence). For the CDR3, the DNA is TGCAGTGCTAGTCCTACGACAGGGGGCAGTGGCTACACCTTC. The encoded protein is CSASPTTGGSGYTF.

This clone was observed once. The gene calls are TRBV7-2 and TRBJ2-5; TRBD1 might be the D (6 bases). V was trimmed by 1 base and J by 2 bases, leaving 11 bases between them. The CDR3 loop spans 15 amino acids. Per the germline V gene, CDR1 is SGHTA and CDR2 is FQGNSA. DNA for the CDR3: TGTGCCAGCAGCTTAGGAGGGGGTGGGCAAGAGACCCAGTACTTC. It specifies CASSLGGGGQETQYF.

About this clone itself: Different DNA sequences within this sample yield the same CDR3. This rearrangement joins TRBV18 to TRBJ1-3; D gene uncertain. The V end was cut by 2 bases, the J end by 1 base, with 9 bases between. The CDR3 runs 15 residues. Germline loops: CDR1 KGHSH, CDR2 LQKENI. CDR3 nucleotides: TGTGCCAGCTCACCAAGCGGAGGATCTGGAAACACCATATATTTT. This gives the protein CASSPSGGSGNTIYF.

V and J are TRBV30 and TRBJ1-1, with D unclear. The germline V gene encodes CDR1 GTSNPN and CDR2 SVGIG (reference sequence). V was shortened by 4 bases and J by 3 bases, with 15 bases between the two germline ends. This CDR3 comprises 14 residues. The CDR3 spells CAWIKWVNYTEAFF. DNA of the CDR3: TGTGCCTGGATCAAATGGGTAAATTACACTGAAGCTTTCTTT.

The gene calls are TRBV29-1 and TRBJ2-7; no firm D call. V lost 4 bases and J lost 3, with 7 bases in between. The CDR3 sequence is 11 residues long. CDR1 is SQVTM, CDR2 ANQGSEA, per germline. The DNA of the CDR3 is TGCAGCGTTGGAGAGTACTACGAGCAGTACTTC. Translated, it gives CSVGEYYEQYF.

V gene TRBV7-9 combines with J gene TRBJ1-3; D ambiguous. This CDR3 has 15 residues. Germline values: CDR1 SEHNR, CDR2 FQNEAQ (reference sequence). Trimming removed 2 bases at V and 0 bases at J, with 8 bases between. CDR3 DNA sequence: TGTGCCAGCAGCTTATCGGGAGACTCTGGAAACACCATATATTTT. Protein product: CASSLSGDSGNTIYF.

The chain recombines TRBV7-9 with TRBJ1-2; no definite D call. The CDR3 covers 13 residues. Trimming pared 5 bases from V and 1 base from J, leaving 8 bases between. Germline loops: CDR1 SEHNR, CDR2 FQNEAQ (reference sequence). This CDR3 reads CASSPRDNYGYTF. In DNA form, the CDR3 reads TGTGCCAGCAGCCCCCGGGATAACTATGGCTACACCTTC.

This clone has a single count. The chain's CDR3 is CAWSAFQGDLFLGTDTQYF. In nucleotides, the CDR3 is TGTGCCTGGAGTGCTTTTCAAGGAGACCTCTTTTTGGGCACAGATACGCAGTATTTT. The gene calls are TRBV30 and TRBJ2-3; D is ambiguous. Germline CDR1 is GTSNPN and CDR2 is SVGIG (reference sequence). Trimming took off 1 base at V and 1 base at J, with 24 bases between the two ends. The CDR3 spans 19 residues.

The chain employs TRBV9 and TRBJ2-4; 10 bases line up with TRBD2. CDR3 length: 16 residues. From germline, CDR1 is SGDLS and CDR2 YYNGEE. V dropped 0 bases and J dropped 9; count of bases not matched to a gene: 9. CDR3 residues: CASSVEASGGLGIQYF. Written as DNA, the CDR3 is TGTGCCAGCAGCGTAGAGGCTAGCGGGGGTCTAGGCATTCAGTACTTC.

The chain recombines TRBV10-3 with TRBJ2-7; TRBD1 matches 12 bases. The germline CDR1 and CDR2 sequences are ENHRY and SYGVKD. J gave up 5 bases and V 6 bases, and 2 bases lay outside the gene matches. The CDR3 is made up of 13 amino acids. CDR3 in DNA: TGTGCCATCAGGGGACAGGGGGCGGACGAGCAGTACTTC. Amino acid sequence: CAIRGQGADEQYF.

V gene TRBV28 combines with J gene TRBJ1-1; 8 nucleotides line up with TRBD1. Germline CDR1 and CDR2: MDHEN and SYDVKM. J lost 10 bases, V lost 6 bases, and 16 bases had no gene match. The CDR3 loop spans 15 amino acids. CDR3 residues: CASSRRGTGALRAFF. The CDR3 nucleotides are TGTGCCAGCAGCCGCCGTGGGACAGGCGCCTTGCGAGCTTTCTTT.

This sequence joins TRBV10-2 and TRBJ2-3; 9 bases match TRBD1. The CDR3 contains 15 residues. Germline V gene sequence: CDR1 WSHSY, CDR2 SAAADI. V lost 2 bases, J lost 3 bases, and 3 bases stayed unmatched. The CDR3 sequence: CASSEKQGATDTQYF. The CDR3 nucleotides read TGCGCCAGCAGTGAGAAACAGGGGGCGACAGATACGCAGTATTTT.

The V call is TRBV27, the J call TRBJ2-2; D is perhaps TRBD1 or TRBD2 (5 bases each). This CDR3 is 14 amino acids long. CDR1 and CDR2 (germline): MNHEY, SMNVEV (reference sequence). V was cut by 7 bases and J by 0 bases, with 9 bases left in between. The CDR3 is CASKRGANTGELFF. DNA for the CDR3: TGTGCCAGCAAAAGGGGAGCGAACACCGGGGAGCTGTTTTTT.

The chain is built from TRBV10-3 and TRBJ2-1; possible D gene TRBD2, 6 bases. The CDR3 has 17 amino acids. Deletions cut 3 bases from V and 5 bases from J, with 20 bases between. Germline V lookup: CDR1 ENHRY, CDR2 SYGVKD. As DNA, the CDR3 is TGTGCCATCAGTGAAGCGGGCGCAGGGCAACCCCACAATGAGCAGTTCTTC. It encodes CAISEAGAGQPHNEQFF.

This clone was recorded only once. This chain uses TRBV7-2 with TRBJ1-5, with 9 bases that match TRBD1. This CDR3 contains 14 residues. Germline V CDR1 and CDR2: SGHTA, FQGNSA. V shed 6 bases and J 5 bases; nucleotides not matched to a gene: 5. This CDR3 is CASSKTGGHQPQHF. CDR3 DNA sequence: TGTGCCAGCAGTAAGACAGGGGGACATCAGCCCCAGCATTTT.

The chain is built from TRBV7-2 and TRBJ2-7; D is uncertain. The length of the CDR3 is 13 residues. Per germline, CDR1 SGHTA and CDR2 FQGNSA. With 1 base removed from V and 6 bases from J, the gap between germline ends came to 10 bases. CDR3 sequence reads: CASSLGYGLEQYF. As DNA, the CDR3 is TGTGCCAGCAGCTTAGGATACGGTCTCGAGCAGTACTTC.

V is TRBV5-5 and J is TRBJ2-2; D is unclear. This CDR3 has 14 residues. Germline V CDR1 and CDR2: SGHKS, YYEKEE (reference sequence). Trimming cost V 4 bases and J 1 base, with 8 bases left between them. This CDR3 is CASSREQNTGELFF. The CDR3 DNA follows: TGTGCCAGCAGCCGAGAACAGAACACCGGGGAGCTGTTTTTT.

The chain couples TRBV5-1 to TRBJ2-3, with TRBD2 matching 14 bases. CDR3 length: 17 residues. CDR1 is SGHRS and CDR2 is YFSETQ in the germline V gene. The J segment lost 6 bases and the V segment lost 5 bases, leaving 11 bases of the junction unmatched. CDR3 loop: CASRWTSGGNRLDTQYF. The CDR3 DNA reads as TGCGCCAGCAGGTGGACTAGCGGGGGGAATCGGTTGGATACGCAGTATTTT.

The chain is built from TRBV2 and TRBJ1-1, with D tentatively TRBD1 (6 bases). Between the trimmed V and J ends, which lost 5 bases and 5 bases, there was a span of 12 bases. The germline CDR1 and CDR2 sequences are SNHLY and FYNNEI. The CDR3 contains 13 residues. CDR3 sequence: CASSYREGTEAFF. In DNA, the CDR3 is TGTGCCAGCAGTTACAGGGAAGGGACTGAAGCTTTCTTT. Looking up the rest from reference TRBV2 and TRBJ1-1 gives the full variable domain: EPEVTQTPSHQVTQMGQEVILRCVPISNHLYFYWYRQILGQKVEFLVSFYNNEISEKSEIFDDQFSVERPDGSNFTLKIRSTKLEDSAMYFCASSYREGTEAFFGQGTRLTVV.

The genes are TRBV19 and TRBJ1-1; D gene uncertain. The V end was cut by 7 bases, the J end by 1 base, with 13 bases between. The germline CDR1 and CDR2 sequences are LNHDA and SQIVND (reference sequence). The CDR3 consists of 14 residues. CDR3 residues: CASKEGLGNTEAFF. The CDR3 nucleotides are TGTGCCAGTAAAGAGGGCCTGGGGAACACTGAAGCTTTCTTT.

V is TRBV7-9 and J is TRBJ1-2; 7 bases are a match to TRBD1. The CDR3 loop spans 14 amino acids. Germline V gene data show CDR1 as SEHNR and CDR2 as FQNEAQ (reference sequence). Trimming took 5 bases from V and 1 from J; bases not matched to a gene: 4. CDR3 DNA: TGTGCCAGCAGCGGGACAGTGAATAACTATGGCTACACCTTC. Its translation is CASSGTVNNYGYTF.

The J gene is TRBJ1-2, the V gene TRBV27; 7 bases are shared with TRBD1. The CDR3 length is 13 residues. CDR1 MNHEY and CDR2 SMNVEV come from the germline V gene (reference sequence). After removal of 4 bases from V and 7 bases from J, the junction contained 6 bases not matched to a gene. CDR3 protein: CASSSMTGPGYTF. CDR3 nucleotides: TGTGCCAGCAGTTCAATGACAGGGCCTGGCTACACCTTC.

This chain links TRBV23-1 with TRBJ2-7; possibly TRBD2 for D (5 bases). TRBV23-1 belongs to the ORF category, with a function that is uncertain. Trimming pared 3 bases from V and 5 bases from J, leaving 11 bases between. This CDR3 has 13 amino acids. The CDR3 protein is CASSHSGLHEQYF. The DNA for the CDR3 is TGCGCCAGCAGTCATTCGGGGTTGCACGAGCAGTACTTC.

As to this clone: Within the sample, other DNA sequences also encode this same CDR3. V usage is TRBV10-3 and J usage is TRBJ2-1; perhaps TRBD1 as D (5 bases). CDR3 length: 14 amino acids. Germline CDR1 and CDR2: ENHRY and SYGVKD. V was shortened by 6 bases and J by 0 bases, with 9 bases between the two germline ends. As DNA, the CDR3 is TGTGCCATCAGCCCAGGGTCCTCCTACAATGAGCAGTTCTTC. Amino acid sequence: CAISPGSSYNEQFF.

This CDR3 is CASSLLASGELFF. For the CDR3, the DNA is TGTGCCAGCAGCTTACTGGCGTCCGGGGAGCTGTTTTTT. This rearrangement joins TRBV7-3 to TRBJ2-2; D is unresolved. The length of the CDR3 is 13 residues. Germline lookup yields CDR1 SGHTA and CDR2 FQGTGA. Between the trimmed V and J ends, which lost 2 bases and 6 bases, there was a span of 7 bases.

The CDR3 reads CASSLVGRTEAFF. In nucleotides, the CDR3 is TGCGCCAGCAGCTTGGTGGGGAGGACTGAAGCTTTCTTT. The chain has TRBV5-1 and TRBJ1-1; D is undetermined. Per germline, CDR1 SGHRS and CDR2 YFSETQ. The CDR3 is made up of 13 amino acids. V was shortened by 0 bases and J by 5 bases, with 8 bases between the two germline ends. Full variable domain (rest looked up from reference TRBV5-1 and TRBJ1-1): KAGVTQTPRYLIKTRGQQVTLSCSPISGHRSVSWYQQTPGQGLQFLFEYFSETQRNKGNFPGRFSGRQFSNSRSEMNVSTLELGDSALYLCASSLVGRTEAFFGQGTRLTVV.

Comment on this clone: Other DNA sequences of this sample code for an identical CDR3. In DNA, the CDR3 is TGCGCCAGCAGCCTTGAGGGCACAGATACGCAGTATTTT. Its protein is CASSLEGTDTQYF. The chain employs TRBV5-1 and TRBJ2-3; D is ambiguous. CDR3 length equals 13 residues. V gave up 4 bases and J gave up 1 base, with 7 bases separating them. Looked up from germline, CDR1 is SGHRS and CDR2 is YFSETQ.

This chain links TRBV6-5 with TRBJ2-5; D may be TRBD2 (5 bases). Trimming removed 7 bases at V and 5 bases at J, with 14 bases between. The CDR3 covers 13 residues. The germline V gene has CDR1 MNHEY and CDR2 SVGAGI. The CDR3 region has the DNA TGTGCCAGCACCCTACTAGATTCTGAGACCCAGTACTTC. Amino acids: CASTLLDSETQYF.